This paragraph covers one TCR beta chain sequence. The CDR3 sequence is 17 residues long. Trimming stripped 5 bases from V and 5 bases from J, with 22 bases between. CDR1 and CDR2 (germline): MDHEN, SYDVKM. Profiling relied on immunoSEQ multiplex PCR, and the TCRdb table lists in-frame clones only, not all of them. The sample has some 640,000 clones, around 87% seen once; the top ten hold more than 0.009%. The data were obtained in a study of shared T cell receptors in the human thymus. These same data were also listed under a study on human thymus T cells. That source reports: The sample donors, healthy Finnish infants, were having corrective surgery for congenital heart defects. Surgeons resected thymus tissue during corrective heart surgery. What appeared biased in thymic and blood repertoires was the usage of V and J genes. Related studies noted strongly shared thymic repertoires across unrelated people.

The chain recombines TRBV28 with TRBJ2-1; D is unclear. Sequencing was performed on thymocytes. This receptor was identified in a boy less than two years old with a congenital heart defect. For the CDR3, the DNA is TGTGCCAGCAGTCCCCAAAAAGGCAGCCCACAGAACAATGAGCAGTTCTTC. Amino acid sequence: CASSPQKGSPQNNEQFF. The whole variable domain, filled in from reference TRBV28 and TRBJ2-1, reads DVKVTQSSRYLVKRTGEKVFLECVQDMDHENMFWYRQDPGLGLRLIYFSYDVKMKEKGDIPEGYSVSREKKERFSLILESASTNQTSMYLCASSPQKGSPQNNEQFFGPGTRLTVL.